Detailed here is one T cell receptor beta chain. Adults between about 18 and 89 years of age took part from under 30 US areas. This record comes from a study of blood T cell repertoires in COVID-19. Turning to the study itself: The United States, Italy and Spain were the sources of the acute and convalescent COVID-19 samples.

Germline V CDR1 and CDR2: SEHNR, FQNEAQ (reference sequence). This CDR3 contains 15 residues. V dropped 7 bases and J dropped 2 bases, with 12 bases sitting between them. TCRdb's table, derived via immunoSEQ multiplex PCR, lists solely in-frame clones and lacks some. The sample holds under 200,000 clones; approximately 85% are singletons and the top ten take 5% to 7%. Source material: PBMCs or T cells enriched from blood (not recorded which). The chain joins TRBV7-9 to TRBJ1-6; D gene unclear. The source of this sequence is a man aged 40-49 years with acute COVID-19. CDR3 sequence reads: CASTGVEAYNSPLHF. The CDR3 DNA sequence: TGTGCCAGCACCGGGGTGGAGGCCTATAATTCACCCCTCCACTTT.